The entry that follows covers one T cell receptor beta chain sequence. From the 5' RACE reads, TCRdb lists one entry per CDR3 protein and no DNA. This sample's clone table lists about 110,000 distinct CDR3 sequences. This specimen comes from a study of T cells expressing NK-cell markers. This CDR3 region has 13 residues. Source material: blood T cells: a sorted CD56 or NKG2C T cell subset, CD4+ or CD8+ T cells, or bulk PBMC T cells (not recorded which). The chain links TRBV12-3 or TRBV12-4 to TRBJ2-7; the TRBD1 assignment by TCRdb is unverifiable without DNA. The sequence was obtained from a woman aged 18 to 75 in good health. CDR3 sequence reads: CASHQGGPYEQYF.